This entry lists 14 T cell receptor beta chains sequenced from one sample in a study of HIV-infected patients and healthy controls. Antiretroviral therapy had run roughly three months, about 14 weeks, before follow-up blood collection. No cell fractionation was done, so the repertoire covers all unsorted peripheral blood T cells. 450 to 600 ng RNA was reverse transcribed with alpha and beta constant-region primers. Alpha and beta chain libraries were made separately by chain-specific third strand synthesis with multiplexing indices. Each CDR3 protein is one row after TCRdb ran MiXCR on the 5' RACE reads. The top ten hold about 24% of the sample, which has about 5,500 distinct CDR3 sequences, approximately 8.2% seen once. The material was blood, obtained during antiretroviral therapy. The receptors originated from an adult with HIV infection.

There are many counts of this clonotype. The CDR3 reads CSVGREGFSVELFF. CDR3 in DNA: TGCAGCGTTGGTAGAGAGGGGTTCAGTGTTGAGCTGTTTTTT. J is TRBJ2-2 and V is TRBV29-1; possibly TRBD1 or TRBD2 for D (5 bases each). Between the trimmed V and J ends, which lost 4 bases and 11 bases, there was a span of 20 bases. CDR3 length equals 14 residues. From germline, CDR1 is SQVTM and CDR2 ANQGSEA.

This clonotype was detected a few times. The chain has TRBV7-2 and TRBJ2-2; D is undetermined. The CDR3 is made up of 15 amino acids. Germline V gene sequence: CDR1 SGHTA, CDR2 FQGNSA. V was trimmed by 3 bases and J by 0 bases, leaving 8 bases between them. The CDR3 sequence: CASSFGSTNTGELFF. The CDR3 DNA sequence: TGTGCCAGCAGCTTCGGTAGCACGAACACCGGGGAGCTGTTTTTT.

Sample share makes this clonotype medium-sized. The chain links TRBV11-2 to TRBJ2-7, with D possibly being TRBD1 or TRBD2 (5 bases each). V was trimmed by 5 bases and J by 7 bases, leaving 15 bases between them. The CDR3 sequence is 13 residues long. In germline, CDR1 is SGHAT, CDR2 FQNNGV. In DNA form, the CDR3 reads TGTGCCAGCAGCCCGGGACCCAGTGGGGAGCAGTACTTC. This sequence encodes CASSPGPSGEQYF.

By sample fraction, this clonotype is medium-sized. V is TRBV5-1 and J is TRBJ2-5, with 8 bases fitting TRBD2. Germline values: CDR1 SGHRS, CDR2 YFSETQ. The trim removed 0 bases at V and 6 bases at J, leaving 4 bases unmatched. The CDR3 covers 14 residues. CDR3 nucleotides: TGCGCCAGCAGCTTGGCCCCGGGGGGGAAGACCCAGTACTTC. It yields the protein CASSLAPGGKTQYF. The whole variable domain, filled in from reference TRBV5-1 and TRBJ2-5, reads KAGVTQTPRYLIKTRGQQVTLSCSPISGHRSVSWYQQTPGQGLQFLFEYFSETQRNKGNFPGRFSGRQFSNSRSEMNVSTLELGDSALYLCASSLAPGGKTQYFGPGTRLLVL.

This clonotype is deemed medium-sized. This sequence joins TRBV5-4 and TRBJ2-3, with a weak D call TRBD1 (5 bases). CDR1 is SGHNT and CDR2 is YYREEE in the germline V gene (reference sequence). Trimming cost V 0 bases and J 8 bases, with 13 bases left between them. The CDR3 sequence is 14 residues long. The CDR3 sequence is CASSLAGITGTQYF. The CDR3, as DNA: TGTGCCAGCAGCTTGGCAGGGATTACTGGTACGCAGTATTTT.

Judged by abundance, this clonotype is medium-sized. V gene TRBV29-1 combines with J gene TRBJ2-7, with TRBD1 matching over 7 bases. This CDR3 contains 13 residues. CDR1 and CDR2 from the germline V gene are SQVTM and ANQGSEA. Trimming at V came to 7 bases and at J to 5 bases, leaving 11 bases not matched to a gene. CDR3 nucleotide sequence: TGCAGCGCCACAGACAGGGCCCGGGACGAGCAGTACTTC. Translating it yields CSATDRARDEQYF.

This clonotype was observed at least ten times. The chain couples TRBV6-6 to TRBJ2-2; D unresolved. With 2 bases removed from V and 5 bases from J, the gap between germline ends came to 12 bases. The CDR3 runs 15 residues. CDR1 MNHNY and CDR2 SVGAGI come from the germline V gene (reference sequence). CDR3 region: CASSYLSSQTGELFF. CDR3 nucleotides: TGTGCCAGCAGTTACCTATCATCCCAAACCGGGGAGCTGTTTTTT.

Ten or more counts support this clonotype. CDR3 coding DNA: TGTGCCAGCAGCATCTCCGGACAGGGCTACAATCAGCCCCAGCATTTT. Encoded protein: CASSISGQGYNQPQHF. The chain links TRBV7-9 to TRBJ1-5, with 8 bases identical to TRBD1. Germline V gene sequence: CDR1 SEHNR, CDR2 FQNEAQ (reference sequence). This CDR3 spans 16 amino acids. The V and J ends lost 5 bases and 3 bases, in that order; junction bases with no gene match: 9.

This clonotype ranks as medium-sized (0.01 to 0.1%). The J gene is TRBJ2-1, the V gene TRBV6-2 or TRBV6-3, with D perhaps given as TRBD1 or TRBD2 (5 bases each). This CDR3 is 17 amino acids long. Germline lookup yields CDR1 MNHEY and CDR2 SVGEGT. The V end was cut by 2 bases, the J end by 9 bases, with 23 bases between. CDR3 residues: CASSYMSGRLTQGEQFF. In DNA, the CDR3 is TGTGCCAGCAGTTACATGTCGGGACGGCTAACTCAGGGTGAGCAGTTCTTC.

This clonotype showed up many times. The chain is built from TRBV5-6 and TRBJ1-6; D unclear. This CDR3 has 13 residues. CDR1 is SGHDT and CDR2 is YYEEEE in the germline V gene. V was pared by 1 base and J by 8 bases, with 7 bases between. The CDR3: CASSLLGDSPLHF. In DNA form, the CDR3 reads TGTGCCAGCAGCTTGCTTGGGGATTCACCCCTCCACTTT.

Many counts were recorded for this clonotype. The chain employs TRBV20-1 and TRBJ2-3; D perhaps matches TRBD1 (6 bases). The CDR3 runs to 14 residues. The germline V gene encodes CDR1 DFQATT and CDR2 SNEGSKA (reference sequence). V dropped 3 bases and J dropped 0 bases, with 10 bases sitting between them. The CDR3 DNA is TGCAGTGCTAGTGAGGACAGTAGCACAGATACGCAGTATTTT. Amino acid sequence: CSASEDSSTDTQYF.

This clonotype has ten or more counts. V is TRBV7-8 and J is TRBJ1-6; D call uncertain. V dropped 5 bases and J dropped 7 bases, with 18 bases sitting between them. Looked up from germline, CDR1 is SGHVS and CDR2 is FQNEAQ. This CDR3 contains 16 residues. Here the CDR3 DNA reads TGTGCCAGCAGCAGGTCGGACGCGCAACGGAATTCACCCCTCCACTTT. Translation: CASSRSDAQRNSPLHF.

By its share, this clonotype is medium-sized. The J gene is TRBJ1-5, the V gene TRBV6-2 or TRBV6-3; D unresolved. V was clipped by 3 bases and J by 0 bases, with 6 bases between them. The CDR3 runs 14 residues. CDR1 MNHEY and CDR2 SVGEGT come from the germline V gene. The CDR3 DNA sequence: TGTGCCAGCAGTTATTGGGATAGCAATCAGCCCCAGCATTTT. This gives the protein CASSYWDSNQPQHF.

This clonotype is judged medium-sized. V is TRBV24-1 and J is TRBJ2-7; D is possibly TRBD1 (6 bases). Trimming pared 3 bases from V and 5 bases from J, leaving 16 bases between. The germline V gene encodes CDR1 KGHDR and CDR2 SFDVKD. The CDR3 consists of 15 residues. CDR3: CATSDPRNRADEQYF. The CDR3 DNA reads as TGTGCCACCAGTGATCCAAGGAACAGGGCTGACGAGCAGTACTTC.